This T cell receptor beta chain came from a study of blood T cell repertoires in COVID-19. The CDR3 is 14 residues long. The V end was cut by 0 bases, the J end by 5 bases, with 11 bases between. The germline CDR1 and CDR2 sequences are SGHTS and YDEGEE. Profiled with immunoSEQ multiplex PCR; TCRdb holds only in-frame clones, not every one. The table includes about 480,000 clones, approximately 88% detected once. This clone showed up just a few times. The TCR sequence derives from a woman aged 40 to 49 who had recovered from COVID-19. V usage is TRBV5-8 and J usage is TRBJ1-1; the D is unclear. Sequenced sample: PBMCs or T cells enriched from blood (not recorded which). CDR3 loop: CASSLEVEMTEAFF. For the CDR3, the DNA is TGTGCCAGCAGCTTGGAAGTGGAGATGACTGAAGCTTTCTTT.